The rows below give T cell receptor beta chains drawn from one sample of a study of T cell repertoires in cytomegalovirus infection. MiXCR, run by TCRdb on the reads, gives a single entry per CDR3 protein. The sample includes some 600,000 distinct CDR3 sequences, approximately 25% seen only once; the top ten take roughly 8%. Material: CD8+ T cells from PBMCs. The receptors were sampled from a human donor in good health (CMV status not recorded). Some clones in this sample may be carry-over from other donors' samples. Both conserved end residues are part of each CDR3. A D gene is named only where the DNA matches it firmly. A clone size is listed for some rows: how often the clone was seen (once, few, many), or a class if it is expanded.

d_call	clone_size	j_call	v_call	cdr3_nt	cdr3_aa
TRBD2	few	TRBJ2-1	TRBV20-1	TGCAGTGGGGCGGGGACTAGCGGGGGGGTGGGCAATGAGCAGTTCTTC	CSGAGTSGGVGNEQFF
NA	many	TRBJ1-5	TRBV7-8	TGTGCCAGCAGCCAGCTGGGGGAAAATGGCAATCAGCCCCAGCATTTT	CASSQLGENGNQPQHF
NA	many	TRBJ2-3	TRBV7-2	TGTGCCAGCAGCTCACCTACTCGGCAGTATTTT	CASSSPTRQYF
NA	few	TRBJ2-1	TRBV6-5	TGTGCCAGCCGTCGGACAGCACATTCCTACAATGAGCAGTTCTTC	CASRRTAHSYNEQFF
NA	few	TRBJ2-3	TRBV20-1	TGCAGTGCTGGGGACCGGGGTACAAAGGATACGCAGTATTTT	CSAGDRGTKDTQYF
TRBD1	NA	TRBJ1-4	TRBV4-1	TGCGCCAGCAGCCCCCGAGGACCGGGACAGGGTGTTGAAAAACTGTTTTTT	CASSPRGPGQGVEKLFF
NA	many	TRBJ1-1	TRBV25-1	TGTGCCAGCAGGGGAGGCTCGAGGTACTGGTCAAGCACTGAAGCTTTCTTT	CASRGGSRYWSSTEAFF
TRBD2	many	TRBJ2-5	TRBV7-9	TGTGCCAGCAGCCGACCCCTGGGCGGGGGAAGAGAGACCCAGTACTTC	CASSRPLGGGRETQYF
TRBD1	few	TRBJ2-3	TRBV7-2	TGTGCCAGCAGCTTCCCCCCGACAGGGATCCCCACAGATACGCAGTATTTT	CASSFPPTGIPTDTQYF
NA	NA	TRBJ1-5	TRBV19	TGTGCCAGTAGTATTAACGGCAATCAGCCCCAGCATTTT	CASSINGNQPQHF
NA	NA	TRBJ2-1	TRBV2	TGTGCCAGCAGGGGGAGAGGGACGACTTACAATGAGCAGTTCTTC	CASRGRGTTYNEQFF
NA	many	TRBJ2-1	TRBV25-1	TGTGCCAGCAGACGGGACATTTACAATGAGCAGTTCTTC	CASRRDIYNEQFF
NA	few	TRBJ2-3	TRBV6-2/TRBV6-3	TGTGCCAGCACAGCGGTTGTAACAGATACGCAGTATTTT	CASTAVVTDTQYF
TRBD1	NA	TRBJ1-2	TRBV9	TGTGCCAGCAGCCCTGCAGGACAGGGGGAACTAAACTATGGCTACATCTTC	CASSPAGQGELNYGYIF
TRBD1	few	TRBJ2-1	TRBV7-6	TGTGCCAGCAGCACACCAACAGGGGCCTCCTACAATGAGCAGTTCTTC	CASSTPTGASYNEQFF
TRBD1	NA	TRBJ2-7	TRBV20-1	TGCAGTGCCCACTCGGACAGGGGCTCCTACGAGCAGTACTTC	CSAHSDRGSYEQYF
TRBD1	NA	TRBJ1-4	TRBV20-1	TGCAGTGCAACGTCCCGGGACAGGGGCATTAATGAAAAACTGTTTTTT	CSATSRDRGINEKLFF
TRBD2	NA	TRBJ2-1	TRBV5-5	TGTGCCAGCAGCTTGGATGACTCGCGGGGGACCTACAATGAGCAGTTCTTC	CASSLDDSRGTYNEQFF
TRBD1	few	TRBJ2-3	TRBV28	TGTGCCAGCAGTCCACGAGGGGGCCACACGCAGTATTTT	CASSPRGGHTQYF
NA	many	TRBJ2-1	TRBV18	TGTGCCAGCCCTCCGAGACAGGTACCAACCAATGAGCAGTTCTTC	CASPPRQVPTNEQFF
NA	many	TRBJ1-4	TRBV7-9	TGTGCCAGCAGCTTGATCGAGGGTCCGGGGGAAAAACTGTTTTTT	CASSLIEGPGEKLFF
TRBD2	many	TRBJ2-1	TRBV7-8	TGTGCCAGCGTTGACCGGACTAGCGGGGGGGCACTTGAGCAGTTCTTC	CASVDRTSGGALEQFF
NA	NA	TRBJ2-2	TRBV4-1	TGCGCCAGCAGCGTACCTCCGAACACCGGGGAGCTGTTTTTT	CASSVPPNTGELFF
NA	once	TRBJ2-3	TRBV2	TGTGCCAGCAGTGATGGCAGCTCTCGTTCAGATACGCAGTATTTT	CASSDGSSRSDTQYF
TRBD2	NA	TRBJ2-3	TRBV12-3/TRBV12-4	TGTGCCAGCAGTGATTGGACTAGCGGGCGGAGCACAGATACGCAGTATTTT	CASSDWTSGRSTDTQYF
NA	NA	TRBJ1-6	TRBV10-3	TGTGCCATCAGCTCCCCGAGTATGGTAACCCTCCACTTT	CAISSPSMVTLHF
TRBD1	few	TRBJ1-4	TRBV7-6	TGTGCCAGCAGCCTATGGACAGGGGATGAAAAACTGTTTTTT	CASSLWTGDEKLFF
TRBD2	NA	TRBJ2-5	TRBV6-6	TGTGCCAGCAGTTCTAGCGGGGGGGGGGAGACCCAGTACTTC	CASSSSGGGETQYF
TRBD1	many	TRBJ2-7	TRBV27	TGTGCCAGCAGTTCGACACCGGACAGGGTGGACGAGCAGTACTTC	CASSSTPDRVDEQYF
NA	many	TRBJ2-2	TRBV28	TGTGCCAGCAGTTTACTAGGGGGACCTAGTCTGAGGGAGCTGTTTTTT	CASSLLGGPSLRELFF
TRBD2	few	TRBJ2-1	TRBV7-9	TGTGCCAGCAGCTTCCCTTCCGCGGGGGGGCGGGGCAATGAGCAGTTCTTC	CASSFPSAGGRGNEQFF
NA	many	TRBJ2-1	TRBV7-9	TGTGCCATATCTCCCTCCGGGGATTTAAGGGAGCAGTTCTTC	CAISPSGDLREQFF
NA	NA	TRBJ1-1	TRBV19	TGTGCCAGTAGTGTCCTGGGGGGAGGCACTGAAGCTTTCTTT	CASSVLGGGTEAFF
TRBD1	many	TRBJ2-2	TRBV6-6	TGTGCCAGCAATAAACCGGGACAGGCAGCCACCGGGGAGCTGTTTTTT	CASNKPGQAATGELFF
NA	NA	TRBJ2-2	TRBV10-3	TGTGCCATCGGGGCAGAAACCGGGGAGCTGTTTTTT	CAIGAETGELFF
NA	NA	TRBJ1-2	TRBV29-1	TGCAGCGTTGAAGGGGCAAGTTTCAATGGCTACACCTTC	CSVEGASFNGYTF
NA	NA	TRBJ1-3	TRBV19	TGTGCCAGCCGTGGACCGAGCTCTGGAAACACCATATATTTT	CASRGPSSGNTIYF
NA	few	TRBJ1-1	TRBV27	TGTGCCAGCAGTTTGAGCGGGGGGGGGCCCTACTCGAACACTGAAGCTTTCTTT	CASSLSGGGPYSNTEAFF
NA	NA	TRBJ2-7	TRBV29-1	TGCAGCGTGGCCGCTCCCGCTCCCTACGAGCAGTACTTC	CSVAAPAPYEQYF
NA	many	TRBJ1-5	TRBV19	TGTGCCAGTAGTTTACTCCGGGACGGCAACAATCAGCCCCAGCATTTT	CASSLLRDGNNQPQHF
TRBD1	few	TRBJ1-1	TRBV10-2	TGCGCCAGCAACAGGGGCCCGAACACTGAAGCTTTCTTT	CASNRGPNTEAFF
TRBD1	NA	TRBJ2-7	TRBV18	TGTGCCAGCTCACCACGACAGGGGGGCTCCTACGAGCAGTACTTC	CASSPRQGGSYEQYF
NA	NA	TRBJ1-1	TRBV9	TGTGCCAGCAGCGTTTCGACAGCACCCAATTCGAACACTGAAGCTTTCTTT	CASSVSTAPNSNTEAFF
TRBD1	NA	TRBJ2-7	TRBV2	TGTGCCAGCAGTGAAGGGCAGGGGGCTTGGGAGCAGTACTTC	CASSEGQGAWEQYF
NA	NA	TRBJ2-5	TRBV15	TGTGCCACCAGCAGAATCTTCGGGCAGGTAGGAGAGACCCAGTACTTC	CATSRIFGQVGETQYF
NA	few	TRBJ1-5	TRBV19	TGTGCCAGTAGTATAAACAGGTATCAGCCCCAGCATTTT	CASSINRYQPQHF
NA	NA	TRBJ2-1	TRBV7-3	TGTGCCAGCAGCTTACCAGGGAGAAATGAGCAGTTCTTC	CASSLPGRNEQFF
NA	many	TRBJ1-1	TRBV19	TGTGCCAGTAGTATAGGGACAGCCTCCCTTGAGGTGAACACTGAAGCTTTCTTT	CASSIGTASLEVNTEAFF
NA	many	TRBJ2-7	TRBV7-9	TGTGCCAGCAGCTTAGCCAGCCCCGAGCAGTACTTC	CASSLASPEQYF
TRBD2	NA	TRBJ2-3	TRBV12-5	TGTGCTAGTGGTTTGATAGCGGGGGCCACAGATACGCAGTATTTT	CASGLIAGATDTQYF
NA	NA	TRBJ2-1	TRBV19	TGTGCCAGTAGTATACTTGTTTCGGTAGACTCCTACAATGAGCAGTTCTTC	CASSILVSVDSYNEQFF
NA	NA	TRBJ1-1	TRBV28	TGTGCCAGCAAGGTGATCCCGAACACTGAAGCTTTCTTT	CASKVIPNTEAFF
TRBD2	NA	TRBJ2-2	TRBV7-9	TGTGCCAGCAGCTTAGTCGGACTAGCGGGGAACACCGGGGAGCTGTTTTTT	CASSLVGLAGNTGELFF
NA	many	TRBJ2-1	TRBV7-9	TGTGCCAGCATCACAGGGTCCGGTGAGCAGTTCTTC	CASITGSGEQFF
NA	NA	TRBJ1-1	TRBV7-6	TGTGCCAGCGTACACTGGGGGGACACTGAAGCTTTCTTT	CASVHWGDTEAFF
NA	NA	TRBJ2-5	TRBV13	TGTGTCAGCAGCTTAAGTCAAGAGACCCAGTACTTC	CVSSLSQETQYF
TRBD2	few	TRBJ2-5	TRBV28	TGTGCCAGCATCTCCGGGGGGGGGGGCCTTGGGGAGACCCAGTACTTC	CASISGGGGLGETQYF
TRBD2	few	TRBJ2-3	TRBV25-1	TGTGCCAGCAGTGAACGGGGGGGGCTCATGGCAGATACGCAGTATTTT	CASSERGGLMADTQYF